This T cell receptor (beta chain) was obtained from a study of vaccination effects on CD4 cells after COVID-19. Across the study: The median interval between the second dose and post-vaccine sampling was 72 days. General study findings and limits: Infection-derived and vaccine-derived clones contracted markedly late after vaccination.

Method: immunoSEQ multiplex PCR; TCRdb's copy keeps in-frame clones and lacks some. The repertoire holds about 66,000 clones, with about 80% as singletons. On this clone: What it binds is unknown.

ViraFEST expansion of antigen-specific CD4+ T cells with viral peptide pools preceded sequencing. Culture proceeded for roughly ten days, and CD4+ T cells were then isolated. Either the BNT162b2 or mRNA-1273 vaccine was given to participants in two doses. None of the vaccinated had previously contracted SARS-CoV-2, and their nucleocapsid antibodies tested negative. The CDR3 is 13 residues long. V lost 2 bases to trimming and J lost 1 base, with 6 bases between them. Per the germline V gene, CDR1 is SGHTA and CDR2 is FQGNSA. The chain uses TRBV7-2 and TRBJ2-7; D not certain. Sample: CD4+ T cells from PBMCs cultured with HCoV-OC43 spike peptides, taken after COVID-19 vaccination. The subset was: HCoV-OC43 spike overlapping peptide pool stimulation. The sequence was obtained from a human donor who received a COVID-19 vaccine. The DNA of the CDR3 is TGTGCCAGCAGCTTAACGCGTTCCTACGAGCAGTACGTC. It translates to CASSLTRSYEQYV.